This T cell receptor beta chain was profiled in a study of tumor and adjacent non-tumor tissue in lung cancer. Across the whole study: Patients were aged about 30 to 76, fewer than twelve men and 5 women, stage I to III. On average, productive TCRbeta reads reached some 4.4 million per sample. General study points: Top 100 clones took a larger repertoire share in normal lung.

Many counts were recorded for this clonotype. The antigen is not known. The CDR3 spans 15 residues. With 2 bases clipped from V and 4 bases from J, the junction kept 4 bases outside the gene matches. Germline V gives CDR1 SGHNT, CDR2 YYREEE (reference sequence). Three rounds of nested PCR, following a modified ARM-PCR protocol, produced the TCRbeta library. One entry per CDR3 protein results from TCRdb running MiXCR on the multiplex PCR reads. There are more than 55,000 distinct CDR3 sequences in the sample; 65% to 80% occur only once, and less than 50% lies in the top ten. The template was RNA from unsorted bulk tissue. The normal lung tissue was taken more than 3 cm from the tumor edge.

This receptor was obtained from a man aged 55 to 70 with non-small cell lung cancer. This chain uses TRBV5-4 with TRBJ2-1, with TRBD1 matching 9 bases. The sequencing sample was made of distant non-tumor lung tissue. The CDR3 protein is CASSFDRGAYNEQFF. CDR3 DNA: TGTGCCAGCAGCTTTGACAGGGGGGCGTACAATGAGCAGTTCTTC.